This TCR beta chain was obtained from a study of T cell responses to AZD1222 COVID-19 vaccine. Clones were sequenced by immunoSEQ multiplex PCR, and TCRdb holds only the in-frame ones, with some missing. Of 150,000 to 200,000 clones listed, roughly 93% are singletons. With regard to this clone: Antigen specificity is unknown.

Whole-study results and caveats: Only 5 or 6 people who got AZD1222 tested seropositive at baseline.

The specimen was peripheral blood, collected on day 0 of AZD1222 vaccination. The TCR sequence derives from an adult in good health.

The DNA of the CDR3 is TGTGCCAGCAGACAAGACCAGGGCATCTATGGCTACACCTTC. Encoded protein: CASRQDQGIYGYTF. V is TRBV7-2 and J is TRBJ1-2, with D perhaps TRBD1 (5 bases). CDR1 and CDR2 (germline): SGHTA, FQGNSA. The V and J ends lost 6 bases and 4 bases respectively, with 15 bases between them. The CDR3 has 14 residues. Full variable domain (outside the CDR3, taken from reference TRBV7-2 and TRBJ1-2): GAGVSQSPSNKVTEKGKDVELRCDPISGHTALYWYRQSLGQGLEFLIYFQGNSAPDKSGLPSDRFSAERTGGSVSTLTIQRTQQEDSAVYLCASRQDQGIYGYTFGSGTRLTVV.